This entry features one T cell receptor (beta chain) sequence. Its cognate antigen is unknown. Stable disease denoted Graves' hyperthyroidism without ophthalmopathy progression within 18 months. The data are from a study of T cells in Graves' hyperthyroidism and ophthalmopathy. General study points: Ophthalmopathy and stable hyperthyroidism were told apart by a 13 V-J model. Most thyroid clonotypes expanded above 0.001 appeared in blood too. Model output signaled ophthalmopathy a median about seven months ahead of onset.

The CDR3 has 14 residues. Germline CDR1 is SEHNR and CDR2 is FQNEAQ (reference sequence). Trimming took off 3 bases at V and 3 bases at J, with 9 bases between the two ends. Authors of the study amplified TCR beta CDR3 regions from RNA transcripts. The study used the HTBI primer set for a first-round RT-PCR of the TCR CDR3. Each CDR3 protein is one row after TCRdb ran MiXCR on the multiplex PCR reads. This sample yields some 770,000 distinct CDR3 sequences, of which roughly 17% are seen a single time; around 8% belongs to the top ten. The origin of this receptor is a man aged 18-30 years with Graves' hyperthyroidism. The V and J genes are TRBV7-9 and TRBJ2-1; the D gene is possibly TRBD1 (5 bases). What was sequenced was blood. The CDR3 here is CASSFVGLYNEQFF. The CDR3 nucleotides read TGTGCCAGCAGCTTCGTGGGGCTCTACAATGAGCAGTTCTTC.